The sequence of this T cell receptor beta chain was determined in a study of siplizumab effects on memory and regulatory T cells. Broader study findings: Naive or memory phenotype assignment was not possible for roughly 80-97% of proliferating CD4+ or CD8+ clones.

Measured with immunoSEQ multiplex PCR; TCRdb has only the in-frame clones, and not every one. This table has 80,000 to 130,000 clones, 75% to 95% appearing once. As concerns this clone: What it binds is not known.

V was clipped by 5 bases and J by 4 bases; unmatched bases: 2. This CDR3 is 14 amino acids long. Per the germline V gene, CDR1 is MNHNY and CDR2 is SVGAGI (reference sequence). The sample taken for sequencing was CD4+ T cells sorted from blood. This chain joins TRBV6-6 and TRBJ2-1, with TRBD2 matching over 10 bases. The receptor was derived from a human donor in good health. Some clones in this sample may be carry-over from other donors' samples. The CDR3 bases are TGTGCCAGCAGTCCTAGCGGGGGATACAATGAGCAGTTCTTC. Amino acid sequence: CASSPSGGYNEQFF.